This T cell receptor beta chain is drawn from a study of cytomegalovirus exposure and HLA in healthy donors. The study's findings and limits: There were 150 to 200 TCR beta chains listed as cytomegalovirus-associated. Usually a TCR sequence was rare, but some public TCRs were found in many donors.

Concerning this clone itself: Its antigen remains unknown.

Clones were read by immunoSEQ multiplex PCR, and TCRdb kept only the in-frame ones, dropping some. The repertoire holds more than 300,000 clones, with about nine tenths as singletons. The donors were members of the roughly 120-subject validation cohort (separate from the roughly 700-subject first cohort). With 1 base removed from V and 0 bases from J, the gap between germline ends came to 10 bases. Germline loops: CDR1 GTSNPN, CDR2 SVGIG (reference sequence). The CDR3 runs 15 residues. V gene TRBV30 combines with J gene TRBJ1-3; D ambiguous. The sample taken for sequencing was PBMCs. This sequence was found in a woman aged 18-29 years in good health and CMV-seronegative. The CDR3 DNA reads TGTGCCTGGAGTGACGGGTGGAACTCTGGAAACACCATATATTTT. Its protein is CAWSDGWNSGNTIYF.